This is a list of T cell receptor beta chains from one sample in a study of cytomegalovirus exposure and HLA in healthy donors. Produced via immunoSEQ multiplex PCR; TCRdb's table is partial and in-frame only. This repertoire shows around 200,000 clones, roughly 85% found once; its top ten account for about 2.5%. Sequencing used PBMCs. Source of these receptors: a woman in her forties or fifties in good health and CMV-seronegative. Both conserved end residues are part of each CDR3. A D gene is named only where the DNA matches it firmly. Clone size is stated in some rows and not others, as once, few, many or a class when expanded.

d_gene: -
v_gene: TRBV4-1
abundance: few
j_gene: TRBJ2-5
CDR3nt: TGCGCCAGCAGCCAAGATAGACTGAAGGAGACCCAGTACTTC
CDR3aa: CASSQDRLKETQYF

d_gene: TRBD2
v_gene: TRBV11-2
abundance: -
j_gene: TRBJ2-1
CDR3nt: TGTGCCAGCAGCGGACTAGCGCTGCTATCCTACAATGAGCAGTTCTTC
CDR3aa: CASSGLALLSYNEQFF

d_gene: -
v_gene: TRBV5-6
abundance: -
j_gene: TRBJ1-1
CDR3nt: TGTGCCAGCAGCTTTCTGGGGGCGGCTTTCTTT
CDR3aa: CASSFLGAAFF

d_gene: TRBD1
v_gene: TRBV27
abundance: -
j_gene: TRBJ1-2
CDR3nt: TGTGCCAGCAGCCCAGACAGGGTTGGTGGCTACACCTTC
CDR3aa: CASSPDRVGGYTF

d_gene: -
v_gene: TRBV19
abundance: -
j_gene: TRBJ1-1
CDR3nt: TGTGCCAGTAAATTAGACCGGAGCTGGGACACTGAAGCTTTCTTT
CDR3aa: CASKLDRSWDTEAFF

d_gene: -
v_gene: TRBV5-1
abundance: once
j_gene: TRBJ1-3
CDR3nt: TGCGCCAGCAGCCCCAGAGGAGGCGATGGAAGCACCATATATTTT
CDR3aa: CASSPRGGDGSTIYF

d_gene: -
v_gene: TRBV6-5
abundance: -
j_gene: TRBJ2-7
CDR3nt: TGTGCCAGCAGTTACGGGGGCAGGCACTCCTACGAGCAGTACTTC
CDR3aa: CASSYGGRHSYEQYF

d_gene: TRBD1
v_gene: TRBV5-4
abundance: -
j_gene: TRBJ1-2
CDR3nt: TGTGCCAGCAGCTCAAAACAGGGGCCAGGCGGCTACACCTTC
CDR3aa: CASSSKQGPGGYTF

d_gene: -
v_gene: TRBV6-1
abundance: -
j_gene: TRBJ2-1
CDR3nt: TGTGCCAGCAGTGATGGGACTTTTATCCGGGGCAATGAGCAGTTCTTC
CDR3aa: CASSDGTFIRGNEQFF

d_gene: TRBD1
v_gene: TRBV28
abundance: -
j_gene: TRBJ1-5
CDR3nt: TGTGCCAGCAGTTTTGACGGGACAGGGTATCAGCCCCAGCATTTT
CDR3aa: CASSFDGTGYQPQHF

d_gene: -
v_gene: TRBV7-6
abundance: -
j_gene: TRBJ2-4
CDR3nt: TGTGCCAGCAGCCCCTCCCCTAGGGAAGGGGACATTCAGTACTTC
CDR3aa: CASSPSPREGDIQYF

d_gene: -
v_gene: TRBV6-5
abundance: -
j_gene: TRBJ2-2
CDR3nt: TGTGCCAGCAGTCTTCGAGGGCCAGATGTCGGGGAGCTGTTTTTT
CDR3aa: CASSLRGPDVGELFF

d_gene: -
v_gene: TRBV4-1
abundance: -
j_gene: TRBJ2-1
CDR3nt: TGCGCCAGCAGCCAAGGGTACAGTCACAATGAGCAGTTCTTC
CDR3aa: CASSQGYSHNEQFF

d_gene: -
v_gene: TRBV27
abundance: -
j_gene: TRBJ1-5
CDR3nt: TGTGCCAGCAGTCCACAGGATAGCAATCAGCCCCAGCATTTT
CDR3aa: CASSPQDSNQPQHF

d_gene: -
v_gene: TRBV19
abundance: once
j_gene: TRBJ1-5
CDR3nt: TGTGCCAGTAGTATAGGGGGCGCTGGCAATCAGCCCCAGCATTTT
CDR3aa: CASSIGGAGNQPQHF

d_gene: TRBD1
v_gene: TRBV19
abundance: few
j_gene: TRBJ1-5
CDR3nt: TGTGCCAGTTTGGGACAGTCCAAAGGGAGCAATCAGCCCCAGCATTTT
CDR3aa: CASLGQSKGSNQPQHF

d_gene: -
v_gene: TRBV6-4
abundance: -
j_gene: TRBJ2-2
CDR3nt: TGTGCCAGCAGTGAGGGTGAGACTGACACCGGGGAGCTGTTTTTT
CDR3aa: CASSEGETDTGELFF

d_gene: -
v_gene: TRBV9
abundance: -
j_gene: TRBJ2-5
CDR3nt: TGTGCCAGCAGCGTAGCGGACTTAGGGGGAGAGACCCAGTACTTC
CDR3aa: CASSVADLGGETQYF

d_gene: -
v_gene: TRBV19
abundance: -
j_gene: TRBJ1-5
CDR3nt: TGTGCCAGTACCAGATTGGGGGGGGAGGGCGGCAATCAGCCCCAGCATTTT
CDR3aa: CASTRLGGEGGNQPQHF

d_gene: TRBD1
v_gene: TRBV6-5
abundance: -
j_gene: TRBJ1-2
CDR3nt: TGTGCCAGCTACCGCCGGGACAGGGGAAATTGGGGCTACACCTTC
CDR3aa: CASYRRDRGNWGYTF

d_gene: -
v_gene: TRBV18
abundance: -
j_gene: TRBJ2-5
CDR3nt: TGTGCCAGCTCACGATACCGGGACACCCAAGAGACCCAGTACTTC
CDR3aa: CASSRYRDTQETQYF

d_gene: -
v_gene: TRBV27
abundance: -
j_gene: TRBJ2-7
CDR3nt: TGTGCCACTAAAGGGACATTCCCTTACGAGCAGTACTTC
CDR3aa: CATKGTFPYEQYF

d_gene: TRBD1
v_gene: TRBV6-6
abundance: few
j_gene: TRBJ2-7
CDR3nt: TGTGCCAGCAGACCGGGACAGGGTTCCTACGAGCAGTACTTC
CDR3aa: CASRPGQGSYEQYF

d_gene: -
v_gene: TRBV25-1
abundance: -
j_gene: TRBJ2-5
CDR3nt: TGTGCCAGCAGTGAAGGGGCGGGACAGATTCAAGAGACCCAGTACTTC
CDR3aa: CASSEGAGQIQETQYF

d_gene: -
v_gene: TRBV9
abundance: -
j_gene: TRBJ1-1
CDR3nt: TGTGCCAGCAGCTGGGACATCAACACTGAAGCTTTCTTT
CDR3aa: CASSWDINTEAFF

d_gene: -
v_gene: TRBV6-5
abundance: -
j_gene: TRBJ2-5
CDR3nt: TGTGCCAGCAGGCCGACAGGGAGGGAGACCCAGTACTTC
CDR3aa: CASRPTGRETQYF

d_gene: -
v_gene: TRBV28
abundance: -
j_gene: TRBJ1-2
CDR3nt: TGTGCCAGCAGGAAAGCGGGGGGGCGTGGCTACACCTTC
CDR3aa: CASRKAGGRGYTF